Following are 5 T cell receptor beta chains from one sample sequenced in a study of patients and donors after allogeneic stem cell transplantation. One entry per CDR3 protein results from TCRdb running MiXCR on the RT-PCR reads. The repertoire holds about 74,000 distinct CDR3 sequences, with about 30% as singletons. Sequenced material: blood, either unsorted or a sorted T cell fraction (not recorded which). These receptors all stem from a human donor who was either an allogeneic HSCT recipient or a stem cell or donor lymphocyte infusion donor (not recorded which). It is not recorded whose cells these are; they may come from a transplant donor.

The J gene is TRBJ2-1, the V gene TRBV4-3; 13 nucleotides line up with TRBD2. V gave up 3 bases and J gave up 0 bases; unmatched junction bases: 5. The CDR3 totals 18 residues. The V gene's germline CDR1 is LGHNA and CDR2 YSLEER. In DNA form, the CDR3 reads TGCGCCAGCAGCCACCCGGGACTAGCGGGGAGCTCCTACAATGAGCAGTTCTTC. Its protein product is CASSHPGLAGSSYNEQFF.

J is TRBJ1-2 and V is TRBV7-8; the D is unclear. The V end was cut by 5 bases, the J end by 0 bases, with 25 bases between. CDR3 length equals 19 residues. The V gene's germline CDR1 is SGHVS and CDR2 FQNEAQ. CDR3 in amino acids: CASSPEGWHTRVSNYGYTF. The CDR3 nucleotides read TGTGCCAGCAGCCCGGAAGGGTGGCACACCAGAGTATCTAACTATGGCTACACCTTC.

This clonotype was found a few times. The chain is built from TRBV7-8 and TRBJ1-2; unclear D gene. Trimming pared 1 base from V and 1 base from J, leaving 4 bases between. Germline V gene data show CDR1 as SGHVS and CDR2 as FQNEAQ. The CDR3 runs 13 residues. The CDR3 protein is CASSLGHNYGYTF. The CDR3 DNA reads TGTGCCAGCAGCTTAGGGCATAACTATGGCTACACCTTC.

The CDR3 DNA reads as TGTGCCAGCAGCCAGGACAGGGGTTACCACGAGCAGTACTTC. Its translation: CASSQDRGYHEQYF. The chain has TRBV7-9 and TRBJ2-7, with 9 nucleotides matching TRBD1. CDR3 size: 14 residues. The J segment lost 5 bases and the V segment lost 5 bases, leaving 7 bases of the junction unmatched. Germline loops: CDR1 SEHNR, CDR2 FQNEAQ (reference sequence).

The chain joins TRBV7-8 to TRBJ2-3, with 9 nucleotides matching TRBD2. The V gene end was trimmed by 1 base and the J gene end by 1 base; junction bases not matched to a gene: 9. This CDR3 comprises 18 residues. The germline CDR1 and CDR2 sequences are SGHVS and FQNEAQ. The CDR3 is CASSLGPGTSWGTDTQYF. Written as DNA, the CDR3 is TGTGCCAGCAGCTTAGGGCCCGGGACTAGCTGGGGCACAGATACGCAGTATTTT.